A single sample is the source of the 25 T cell receptor beta chains below, sequenced in a study of blood T cell repertoires in COVID-19. TCRdb's copy holds only in-frame clones and misses some; the assay was immunoSEQ multiplex PCR. The sample carries under 150,000 clones, 55% to 70% recorded once. The sequencing input was peripheral blood. These receptors originate from a woman between 65 and 79 years old with acute or convalescent COVID-19.

This chain links TRBV5-6 with TRBJ1-2; no firm D call. Trimming cost V 4 bases and J 4 bases, with 14 bases left between them. From germline, CDR1 is SGHDT and CDR2 YYEEEE. CDR3 size: 14 residues. This CDR3 is CASSLEADLYGYTF. The CDR3 region has the DNA TGTGCCAGCAGCCTCGAGGCAGACCTCTATGGCTACACCTTC. The full variable domain, completed using reference TRBV5-6 and TRBJ1-2, is DAGVTQSPTHLIKTRGQQVTLRCSPKSGHDTVSWYQQALGQGPQFIFQYYEEEERQRGNFPDRFSGHQFPNYSSELNVNALLLGDSALYLCASSLEADLYGYTFGSGTRLTVV.

The chain has TRBV28 and TRBJ1-2; D ambiguous. V lost 4 bases to trimming and J lost 2 bases, with 17 bases between them. The germline gives CDR1 MDHEN, CDR2 SYDVKM. CDR3 length: 16 amino acids. CDR3 loop: CASSSPTGDPNYGYTF. The CDR3 bases are TGTGCCAGCAGTTCCCCGACCGGGGATCCGAACTATGGCTACACCTTC.

There are a few counts of this clone. V usage is TRBV23-1 and J usage is TRBJ1-5; 8 bases line up with TRBD1. TRBV23-1 has ORF status, its function being uncertain. This CDR3 region has 13 residues. J was trimmed by 4 bases and V by 6 bases; bases with no gene match: 2. This CDR3 is CASRTGANQPQHF. In nucleotides, the CDR3 is TGCGCCAGCAGGACAGGGGCAAATCAGCCCCAGCATTTT.

This clone was seen ten or more times. The rearrangement uses TRBV3-1 (or the pseudogene TRBV3-2) and TRBJ2-5, with 16 positions matching TRBD2. The CDR3 sequence is 16 residues long. Per germline, CDR1 LGHDT and CDR2 YNNKEL (reference sequence). V was pared by 3 bases and J by 5 bases, with 3 bases of the junction left unmatched. The CDR3 region is CASSHGTSGGVETQYF. CDR3 DNA: TGTGCCAGCAGCCACGGGACTAGCGGGGGGGTTGAGACCCAGTACTTC.

This sequence joins TRBV4-1 and TRBJ1-1; 9 bases are a match to TRBD1. This CDR3 has 18 residues. J lost 1 base, V lost 0 bases, and 9 bases had no gene match. The germline V gene has CDR1 MGHRA and CDR2 YSYEKL. The CDR3 region is CASSQEAVTGGRNTEAFF. The CDR3 DNA sequence: TGCGCCAGCAGCCAAGAAGCGGTGACAGGGGGGCGGAACACTGAAGCTTTCTTT.

The chain recombines TRBV11-2 with TRBJ2-2; the match to TRBD2 covers 12 bases. The CDR3 has 18 residues. Germline V lookup: CDR1 SGHAT, CDR2 FQNNGV. V gave up 2 bases and J gave up 4 bases; unmatched junction bases: 8. The CDR3 DNA follows: TGTGCCAGCAGCTTAAGCGTCCTAGCGGGAGGGTCCACCGGGGAGCTGTTTTTT. Amino acid sequence: CASSLSVLAGGSTGELFF.

This chain uses TRBV18 with TRBJ1-1; no clear D gene. Trimming pared 4 bases from V and 1 base from J, leaving 4 bases between. The CDR3 is made up of 12 amino acids. CDR1 and CDR2 from the germline V gene are KGHSH and LQKENI. CDR3 protein: CASSRGNTEAFF. The CDR3 DNA sequence: TGTGCCAGCTCACGCGGGAACACTGAAGCTTTCTTT.

The chain combines TRBV6-2 or TRBV6-3 with TRBJ2-1, with 7 bases aligning to TRBD2. Germline CDR1 MNHEY, CDR2 SVGEGT. The CDR3 loop spans 14 amino acids. V gave up 2 bases and J gave up 10 bases; unmatched junction bases: 8. CDR3 amino acids: CASSYAGDQSEQFF. The CDR3 nucleotides are TGTGCCAGCAGTTACGCGGGAGATCAATCCGAGCAGTTCTTC.

This clone was detected once. V and J are TRBV12-5 and TRBJ2-1, with 7 nucleotides matching TRBD2. V was clipped by 1 base and J by 5 bases; unmatched bases: 8. CDR3 length equals 16 residues. Germline CDR1 is LGHNT and CDR2 is FRNRAP. CDR3 protein: CASGLGGLERDNEQFF. The CDR3 DNA reads TGTGCTAGTGGTTTGGGAGGACTAGAGAGAGACAATGAGCAGTTCTTC.

The chain carries TRBV29-1 and TRBJ2-3; D not resolved. There are 13 residues in the CDR3. Germline values: CDR1 SQVTM, CDR2 ANQGSEA. V was pared by 6 bases and J by 2 bases, with 12 bases between. For the CDR3, the DNA is TGCAGCGTCGACTTCTCCTACACAGATACGCAGTATTTT. Amino acid sequence: CSVDFSYTDTQYF.

The chain couples TRBV19 to TRBJ1-2; D perhaps matches TRBD1 (5 bases). There are 16 residues in the CDR3. Germline CDR1 LNHDA, CDR2 SQIVND (reference sequence). With 7 bases removed from V and 4 bases from J, the gap between germline ends came to 22 bases. The CDR3 DNA reads TGTGCCAGTACTAATCGGGCGGCAGGGTTCTCCTATGGCTACACCTTC. Protein sequence: CASTNRAAGFSYGYTF.

The CDR3 sequence: CASSTSPSAGDSYEQYF. The CDR3 DNA reads as TGTGCCAGTAGTACCTCCCCTTCAGCGGGGGATTCCTACGAGCAGTACTTC. The V and J genes are TRBV19 and TRBJ2-7; the match to TRBD2 covers 8 bases. Looked up from germline, CDR1 is LNHDA and CDR2 is SQIVND (reference sequence). The CDR3 spans 17 residues. The trim removed 4 bases at V and 1 base at J, leaving 12 bases unmatched.

The chain joins TRBV12-3 or TRBV12-4 to TRBJ1-1, with D unresolved. The V end was cut by 5 bases, the J end by 4 bases, with 11 bases between. The CDR3 has 13 residues. The DNA for the CDR3 is TGTGCCAGCAGTATAAAGATGAGCACTGAAGCTTTCTTT. It translates to CASSIKMSTEAFF.

This chain links TRBV19 with TRBJ1-4, with D hard to call. With 3 bases removed from V and 5 bases from J, the gap between germline ends came to 7 bases. CDR1 and CDR2 (germline): LNHDA, SQIVND (reference sequence). This CDR3 comprises 13 residues. CDR3 amino acids: CASSMGRNEKLFF. The CDR3 DNA reads TGTGCCAGTAGTATGGGCAGGAATGAAAAACTGTTTTTT.

This clone has a handful of counts. The chain carries TRBV5-5 and TRBJ1-5; D gene unclear. In germline, CDR1 is SGHKS, CDR2 YYEKEE (reference sequence). V lost 1 base and J lost 4, with 9 bases in between. The CDR3 loop spans 14 amino acids. This CDR3 reads CASSLLGGNQPQHF. The CDR3 coding sequence is TGTGCCAGCAGCTTGTTGGGCGGGAATCAGCCCCAGCATTTT.

This chain's CDR3 is CASSLNTGFHEQYF. For the CDR3, the DNA is TGTGCCAGCAGCTTAAACACAGGGTTCCACGAGCAGTACTTC. The V call is TRBV9, the J call TRBJ2-7, with D maybe TRBD1 (6 bases). V was pared by 4 bases and J by 5 bases, with 16 bases between. This CDR3 is built from 14 residues. Germline V CDR1 and CDR2: SGDLS, YYNGEE.

This clone was counted a few times. The chain recombines TRBV6-6 with TRBJ1-1; D is perhaps TRBD1 (6 bases). With 6 bases removed from V and 1 base from J, the gap between germline ends came to 15 bases. The V gene's germline CDR1 is MNHNY and CDR2 SVGAGI (reference sequence). CDR3 length equals 15 residues. CDR3 coding DNA: TGTGCCAGCAGCCCATGGGGGACATCGAACACTGAAGCTTTCTTT. Encoded protein: CASSPWGTSNTEAFF.

The chain employs TRBV6-2 or TRBV6-3 and TRBJ2-5; the D gene is possibly TRBD1 (6 bases). The CDR3 has 16 amino acids. V was shortened by 0 bases and J by 4 bases, with 15 bases between the two germline ends. From germline, CDR1 is MNHEY and CDR2 SVGEGT. The CDR3 loop reads CASSYSGAGALETQYF. CDR3 DNA sequence: TGTGCCAGCAGTTACTCGGGGGCAGGGGCCTTAGAGACCCAGTACTTC.

This chain joins TRBV6-2 or TRBV6-3 and TRBJ1-2; tentative D call: TRBD1 (5 bases). Germline lookup yields CDR1 MNHEY and CDR2 SVGEGT. V was clipped by 2 bases and J by 6 bases, with 13 bases between them. The CDR3 consists of 14 residues. CDR3 sequence: CASSYPQGSNGYTF. The DNA for the CDR3 is TGTGCCAGCAGTTACCCTCAGGGATCGAATGGCTACACCTTC.

V is TRBV5-4 and J is TRBJ2-5; 8 bases agree with TRBD1. CDR3 length: 13 amino acids. V shed 9 bases and J 2 bases; nucleotides not matched to a gene: 6. The germline gives CDR1 SGHNT, CDR2 YYREEE (reference sequence). The CDR3 loop is CATGQGQQETQYF. In DNA, the CDR3 is TGTGCCACCGGACAGGGCCAACAAGAGACCCAGTACTTC.

The rearrangement joins TRBV7-9 to TRBJ2-1; a possible D gene is TRBD1 (5 bases). There are 13 residues in the CDR3. CDR1 is SEHNR and CDR2 is FQNEAQ in the germline V gene (reference sequence). Trimming cost V 4 bases and J 9 bases, with 13 bases left between them. Here the CDR3 reads CASSYTGATEQFF. In DNA form, the CDR3 reads TGTGCCAGCAGCTACACAGGAGCGACTGAGCAGTTCTTC.

Here the CDR3 DNA reads TGTGCCAGCAGCCCCGGAGGGTGGGGGAGTCAGCCCCAGCATTTT. Translating it yields CASSPGGWGSQPQHF. The rearrangement joins TRBV7-2 to TRBJ1-5, with D perhaps matching TRBD1 (5 bases). The CDR3 is 15 amino acids. The germline V and J ends were trimmed by 5 bases and 6 bases, with 17 bases remaining between them. Germline V lookup: CDR1 SGHTA, CDR2 FQGNSA.

The rearrangement links TRBV19 to TRBJ2-5; 12 bases agree with TRBD1. The CDR3 length is 15 residues. Germline-derived CDR1 and CDR2 are LNHDA and SQIVND (reference sequence). V was clipped by 3 bases and J by 5 bases; unmatched bases: 4. The CDR3 here is CASSMGTGGMETQYF. The CDR3 DNA sequence: TGTGCCAGTAGTATGGGGACAGGGGGCATGGAGACCCAGTACTTC.

The chain joins TRBV5-1 to TRBJ1-3, with D possibly TRBD1 on 6 matching bases. The V end lost 0 bases, the J end lost 3 bases, and 13 bases lay between the germline ends. The CDR3 is 16 amino acids. Looked up from germline, CDR1 is SGHRS and CDR2 is YFSETQ. The CDR3 sequence is CASSLGARGFGNTIYF. The CDR3 DNA reads TGCGCCAGCAGCTTGGGGGCCAGGGGATTTGGAAACACCATATATTTT.

The genes are TRBV10-3 and TRBJ1-2; D unresolved. The CDR3 has 13 residues. Trimming cost V 0 bases and J 8 bases, with 10 bases left between them. Germline-derived CDR1 and CDR2 are ENHRY and SYGVKD. The CDR3: CAISESPGEGYTF. CDR3 coding DNA: TGTGCCATCAGTGAGTCCCCCGGGGAAGGCTACACCTTC.